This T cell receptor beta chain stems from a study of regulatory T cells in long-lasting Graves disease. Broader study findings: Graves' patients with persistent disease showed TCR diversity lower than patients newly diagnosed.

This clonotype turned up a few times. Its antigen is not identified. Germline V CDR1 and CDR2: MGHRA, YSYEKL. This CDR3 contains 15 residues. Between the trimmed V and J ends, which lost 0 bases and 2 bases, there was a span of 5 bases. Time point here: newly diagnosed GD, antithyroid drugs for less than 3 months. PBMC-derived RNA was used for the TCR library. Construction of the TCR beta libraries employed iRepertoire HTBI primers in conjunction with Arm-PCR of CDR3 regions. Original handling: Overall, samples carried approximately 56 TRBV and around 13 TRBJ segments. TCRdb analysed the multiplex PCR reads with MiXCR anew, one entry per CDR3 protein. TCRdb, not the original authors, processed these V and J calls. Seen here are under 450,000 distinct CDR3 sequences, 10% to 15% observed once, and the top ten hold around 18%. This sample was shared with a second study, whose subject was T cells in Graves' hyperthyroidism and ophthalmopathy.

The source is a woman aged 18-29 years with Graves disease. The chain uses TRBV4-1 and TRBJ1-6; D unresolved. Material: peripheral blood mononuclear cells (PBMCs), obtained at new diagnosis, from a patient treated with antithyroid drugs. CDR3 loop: CASSQEQAYNSPLHF. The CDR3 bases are TGCGCCAGCAGCCAAGAGCAAGCCTATAATTCACCCCTCCACTTT.